This paragraph reports one T cell receptor beta chain. This clonotype was observed at least ten times. Which antigen it targets is not known. Nothing much larger sits one base from this clone, and base qualities are not available. As encoded in the germline V gene (reference sequence), CDR1 is LGHDT while CDR2 is YNNKEL. V is pared back by 6 bases and J by 1 base, with 12 bases lying between the germline termini. The CDR3 starts with the cysteine, ends with the phenylalanine, and has 14 residues. Solely the CDR3 DNA is kept, with 42 bases framed from the first base. These data are taken from a study of neurological immune-mediated disorders (dated by TCRdb to the late 2010s). Regarding the study in general: Using UMI-based sequencing, the study compared peripheral blood TCR-beta repertoires from patients with HTLV-I-associated myelopathy (HAM/TSP), patients with multiple sclerosis, and healthy controls. The 95 to 120 TCR-beta libraries included longitudinal samples, technical triplicates and paired sorted CD4+ and CD8+ T-cell subsets alongside PBMC samples. Of the approximately 68 subjects in the cohort, around 14 were HAM/TSP patients, roughly 35 were multiple sclerosis patients, and approximately 20 were healthy controls. To precisely calculate how much the frequency of each individual clone varied, libraries were sequenced in technical triplicate.

Overall study results and their limits: TCR clonal expansion was highest in HAM/TSP patients and lowest in MS patients, with MS patients falling below even healthy controls. No identical CDR3 amino acid sequences were shared among expanded clones across subjects, suggesting private TCR-beta repertoires in all groups.

cDNA was synthesized by template-switch 5'RACE using a primer carrying a 10-nucleotide random unique molecular identifier by which each TCR transcript was tagged. Over 190 million TCR-beta sequences, covering 15-18 subjects, were produced in each sequencing run. The RNeasy kit was used to extract total RNA. The KAPA Real-time Library Amplification kit was used to amplify TCR-beta VDJ regions with primers for the TCR constant region and the 5'RACE anchor. Sample indexes and Illumina adaptors were added in a first PCR, after which library yield was increased in a second PCR. After Ampure bead purification, the TCR product of roughly 650 bp was size-selected on a 2% E-gel SizeSelection system. Before pooling, library quality was checked on a Bioanalyzer, concentration was measured with Qubit, and libraries were quantified with the Kapa Library Quantification kit. Libraries were sequenced paired-end 2 x 150 bp on an Illumina HiSeq 2500. To increase sequence diversity, about 25-31% phiX was spiked into each library pool. The paper's data handling went like this. Quality-filtered reads were processed with the UMI-based MiGEC pipeline, which removed over 85% of raw TCR sequences during error correction. IMGT germline references were used for alignment of VDJ genes, and clonotypes were defined by a unique CDR3 amino acid sequence together with V-J genes. Clonal expansion, Shannon diversity, and CDR3 relatedness (CalcPairwiseDistances, ClusterSamples) were evaluated with VDJtools, and phylogenetic trees were built with CLCbio workbench. Expanded clones were defined as having at least 8 unique UMIs, based on coefficient-of-variation modelling across technical triplicates. TCRdb reworked the public reads: Q25 trimming with fastp, MiXCR clone assembly, productive beta chains retained. Duplicate CDR3 protein sequences are folded into a single record with the most common DNA and genes. These V and J calls originate from TCRdb's pipeline instead of the authors' own analysis. The sample data list tens of thousands of distinct CDR3 sequences, and around 13% of these were observed just once. Approximately 5.5% of the sample belongs to the ten largest clones.

The sample's time point label, decoded: technical triplicate 1. Sorted-subset TCR libraries were prepared from approximately 1 million sorted CD4+ or CD8+ T cells. Peripheral blood was subjected to Ficoll-Hypaque density gradient centrifugation to isolate PBMCs, which were then cryopreserved in liquid nitrogen. The study also sequenced paired sorted CD4+ and CD8+ subsets from healthy controls, HAM/TSP patients and MS patients. This TCR was recovered from a female donor with HTLV-1-associated myelopathy (HAM/TSP). This receptor chain uses TRBV3-1 and TRBJ1-1, and possibly TRBD1, on 5 matching bases. The specimen was CD4+ T cells from blood. The DNA sequence follows: TGTGCCAGCAGAGATGACAGCACGAACACTGAAGCTTTCTTT. The translation is CASRDDSTNTEAFF.